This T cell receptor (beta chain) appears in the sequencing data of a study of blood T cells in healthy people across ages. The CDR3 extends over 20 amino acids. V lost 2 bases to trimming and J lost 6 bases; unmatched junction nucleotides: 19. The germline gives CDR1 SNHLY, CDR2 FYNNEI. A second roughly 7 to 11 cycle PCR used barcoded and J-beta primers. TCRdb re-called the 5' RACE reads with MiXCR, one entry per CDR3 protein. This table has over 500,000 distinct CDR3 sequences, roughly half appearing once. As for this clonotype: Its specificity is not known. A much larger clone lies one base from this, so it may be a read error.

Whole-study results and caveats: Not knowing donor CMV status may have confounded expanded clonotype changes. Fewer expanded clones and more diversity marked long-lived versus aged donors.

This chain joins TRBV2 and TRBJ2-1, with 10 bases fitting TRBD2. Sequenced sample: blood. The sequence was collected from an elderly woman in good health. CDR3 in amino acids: CASSELYAPVLAGEGNEQFF. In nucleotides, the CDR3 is TGTGCCAGCAGTGAATTATATGCGCCTGTGCTAGCGGGAGAAGGCAATGAGCAGTTCTTC.